The sequence of this T cell receptor beta chain was determined in a study of blood T cell repertoires in COVID-19. For the study at large: Both acute and convalescent COVID-19 samples were obtained from the United States, Italy and Spain. In each case, the material was cDNA or gDNA derived from T cells, B-cell-depleted T cells, or PBMCs.

Under the authors' procedure: Amplifying reference gene primers gave estimates of nucleated cell counts. Data came from immunoSEQ multiplex PCR; TCRdb stores just in-frame clones and leaves some out. From that table come the V and J calls and clone size; the DNA was used to work out D and trimming. The table records approximately 150,000 clones, around 80% of them present only once. From germline, CDR1 is DFQATT and CDR2 SNEGSKA (reference sequence). The ends were cut back, 3 bases at V and 1 base at J, with 18 bases in the middle. The CDR3 loop spans 16 amino acids. The chain is built from TRBV20-1 and TRBJ1-1; no definite D call. This TCR came from a human donor with acute or convalescent COVID-19. The donor label of this sample is uncertain. The sequenced material came from peripheral blood. CDR3 residues: CSASIGSTNRNTEAFF. The DNA for the CDR3 is TGCAGTGCTAGTATCGGGTCTACCAACCGGAACACTGAAGCTTTCTTT.